This T cell receptor (beta chain) was sequenced for a study of shared clonotypes between healthy human individuals. Study-level findings and limits: Represented diversity (both genetic and exposure-history) was limited by the small number of donors.

The CDR3 spans 15 residues. Germline CDR1 and CDR2: SNHLY and FYNNEI. V dropped 6 bases and J dropped 1 base, with 15 bases sitting between them. Over several immunoSEQ plates, each subset's genomic DNA was distributed in even portions. In the original analysis: ImmunoSEQ output held junction-only sequences without quality scores, so filtering differed. Assay: immunoSEQ multiplex PCR; the TCRdb copy retains only in-frame clones and omits some. V, J and clone size reflect that table, while D and trimming were determined from the DNA. The sample records approximately 500,000 clones, around 79% being singletons. Only Caucasian adults living in Nashville, Tennessee served as donors. As for this clone: Its antigen is unknown.

The sample was PBMCs. V gene TRBV2 combines with J gene TRBJ2-5; D unclear. The clonotype was recovered from a woman in her thirties or forties in good health. Some clones in this sample may be carry-over from other donors' samples. CDR3 DNA sequence: TGTGCCAGCAGCCCGCTGCGAGGTCTCCAAGAGACCCAGTACTTC. Its translation is CASSPLRGLQETQYF.